This T cell receptor beta chain was captured by sequencing in a study of cytomegalovirus exposure and HLA in healthy donors. The CDR3 totals 15 residues. Germline V gene data show CDR1 as SGHRS and CDR2 as YFSETQ. V lost 0 bases to trimming and J lost 5 bases; unmatched junction nucleotides: 2. The PCR made use of 60 Vbeta and 13 Jbeta primers. Method: immunoSEQ multiplex PCR; TCRdb's copy keeps in-frame clones and lacks some. The sample holds over 150,000 clones, just under 80% seen once. The sequence came from a woman between 45 and 60 years old in good health and CMV-seropositive. The sample was PBMCs. The genes are TRBV5-1 and TRBJ1-6, with TRBD1 matching 7 bases. CDR3 loop: CASSLVQGDNSPLHF. CDR3 in DNA: TGCGCCAGCAGCTTGGTTCAGGGGGATAATTCACCCCTCCACTTT. The full variable domain, rest sourced from reference TRBV5-1 and TRBJ1-6, is KAGVTQTPRYLIKTRGQQVTLSCSPISGHRSVSWYQQTPGQGLQFLFEYFSETQRNKGNFPGRFSGRQFSNSRSEMNVSTLELGDSALYLCASSLVQGDNSPLHFGNGTRLTVT.